This TCR beta chain was retrieved from a study of regulatory T cells. Points from the study as a whole: Patient CD8+ T cells trended toward lower Shannon entropy than controls. Skewed V and J usage and few unique V-J pairs marked patient repertoires, most in Tregs.

This CDR3 comprises 15 residues. V was cut by 0 bases and J by 2 bases, with 11 bases left in between. CDR1 and CDR2 from the germline V gene are SGHAT and FQNNGV. The PCR used 52 TRBV and 13 TRBJ primers. The protocol was immunoSEQ multiplex PCR, while the TCRdb copy is restricted to in-frame clones and leaves out a portion. Here the sample spans about 15,000 clones, about 92% being singletons. To note about this clone: The antigen remains undetermined.

Patients aged 2 to 39 years had fewer naive T cells. Sequenced material: CD8+ T cells sorted from blood. This receptor was taken from a person aged 18 to 29 with CD3G deficiency. The genes are TRBV11-2 and TRBJ2-7; maybe TRBD1 (6 bases). CDR3 nucleotide sequence: TGTGCCAGCAGCTTAGATCCAGGGGAAACCTACGAGCAGTACTTC. Protein: CASSLDPGETYEQYF.